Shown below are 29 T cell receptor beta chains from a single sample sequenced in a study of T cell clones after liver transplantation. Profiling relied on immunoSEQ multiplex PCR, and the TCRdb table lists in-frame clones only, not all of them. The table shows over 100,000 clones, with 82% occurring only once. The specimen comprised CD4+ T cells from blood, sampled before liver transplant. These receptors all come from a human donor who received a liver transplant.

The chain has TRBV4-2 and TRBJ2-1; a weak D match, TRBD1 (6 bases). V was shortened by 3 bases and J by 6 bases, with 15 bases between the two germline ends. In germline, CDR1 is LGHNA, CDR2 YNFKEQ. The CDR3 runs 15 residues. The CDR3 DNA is TGTGCCAGCAGCCACCAACCTACACAGGGCAATGAGCAGTTCTTC. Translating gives CASSHQPTQGNEQFF.

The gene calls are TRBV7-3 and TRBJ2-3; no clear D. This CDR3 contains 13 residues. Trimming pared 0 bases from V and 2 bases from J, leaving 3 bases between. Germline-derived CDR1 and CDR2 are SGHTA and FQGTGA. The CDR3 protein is CASSLTNTDTQYF. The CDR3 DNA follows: TGTGCCAGCAGCTTAACTAACACAGATACGCAGTATTTT.

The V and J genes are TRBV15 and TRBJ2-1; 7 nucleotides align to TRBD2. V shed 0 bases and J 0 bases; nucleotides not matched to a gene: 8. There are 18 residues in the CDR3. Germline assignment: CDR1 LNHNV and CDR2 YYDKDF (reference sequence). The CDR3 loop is CATSRDSGTTFSYNEQFF. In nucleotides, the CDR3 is TGTGCCACCAGCAGAGACTCCGGGACTACCTTCTCCTACAATGAGCAGTTCTTC.

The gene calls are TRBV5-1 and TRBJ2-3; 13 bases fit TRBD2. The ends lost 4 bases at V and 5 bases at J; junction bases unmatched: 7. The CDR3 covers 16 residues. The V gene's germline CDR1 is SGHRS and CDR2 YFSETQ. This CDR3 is CASSVILAGGGDTQYF. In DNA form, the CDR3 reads TGCGCCAGCAGCGTGATACTAGCGGGAGGGGGAGATACGCAGTATTTT.

CDR3: CASSQAGFKVSEQFF. CDR3 nucleotide sequence: TGTGCCAGCAGCCAAGCAGGGTTTAAAGTGAGTGAGCAGTTCTTC. The chain recombines TRBV14 with TRBJ2-1, with a possible D match to TRBD1 (5 bases). CDR3 size: 15 residues. Trimming stripped 1 base from V and 9 bases from J, with 16 bases between. From germline, CDR1 is SGHDN and CDR2 FVKESK.

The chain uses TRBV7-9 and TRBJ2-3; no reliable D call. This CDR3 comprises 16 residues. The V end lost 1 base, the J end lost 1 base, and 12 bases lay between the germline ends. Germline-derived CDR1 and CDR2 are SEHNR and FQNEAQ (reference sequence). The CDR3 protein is CASSLGLGQGTDTQYF. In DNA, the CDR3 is TGTGCCAGCAGCTTAGGACTGGGCCAAGGCACAGATACGCAGTATTTT.

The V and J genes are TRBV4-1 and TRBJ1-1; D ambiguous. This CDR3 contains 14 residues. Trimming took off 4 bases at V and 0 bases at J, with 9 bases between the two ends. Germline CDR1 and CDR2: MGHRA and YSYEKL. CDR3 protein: CASSPPNMNTEAFF. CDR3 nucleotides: TGCGCCAGCAGCCCTCCTAATATGAACACTGAAGCTTTCTTT.

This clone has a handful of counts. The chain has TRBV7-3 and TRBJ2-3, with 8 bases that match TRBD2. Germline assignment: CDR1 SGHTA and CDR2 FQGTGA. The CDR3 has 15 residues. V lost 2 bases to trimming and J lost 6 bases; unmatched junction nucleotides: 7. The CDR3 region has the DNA TGTGCCAGCAGCTTAGGACGGGAGGGCATTGATACGCAGTATTTT. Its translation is CASSLGREGIDTQYF.

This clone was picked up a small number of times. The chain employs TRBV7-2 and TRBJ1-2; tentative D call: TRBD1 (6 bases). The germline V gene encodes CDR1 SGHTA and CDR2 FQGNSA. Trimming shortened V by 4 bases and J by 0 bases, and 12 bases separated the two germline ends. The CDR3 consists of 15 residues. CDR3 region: CASSYGGDTNYGYTF. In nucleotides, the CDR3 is TGTGCCAGCAGCTATGGGGGGGACACTAACTATGGCTACACCTTC.

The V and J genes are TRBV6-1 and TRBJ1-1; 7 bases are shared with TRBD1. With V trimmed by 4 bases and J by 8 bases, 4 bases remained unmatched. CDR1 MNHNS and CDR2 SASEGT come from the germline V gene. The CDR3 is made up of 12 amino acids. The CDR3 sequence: CASSGWTGEAFF. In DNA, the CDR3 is TGTGCCAGCAGTGGATGGACAGGAGAAGCTTTCTTT.

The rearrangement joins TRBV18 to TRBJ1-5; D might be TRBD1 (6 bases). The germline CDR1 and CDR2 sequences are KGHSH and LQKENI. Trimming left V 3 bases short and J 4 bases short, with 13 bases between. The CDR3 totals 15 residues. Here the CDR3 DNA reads TGTGCCAGCTCACCCAAATTGGGGGCGAATCAGCCCCAGCATTTT. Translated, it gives CASSPKLGANQPQHF.

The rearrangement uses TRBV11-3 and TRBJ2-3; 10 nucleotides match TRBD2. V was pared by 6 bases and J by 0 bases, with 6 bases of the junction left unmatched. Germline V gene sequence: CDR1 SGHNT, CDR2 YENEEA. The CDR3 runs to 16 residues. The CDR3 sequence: CASSPSTSGSTDTQYF. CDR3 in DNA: TGTGCCAGCAGTCCCTCGACTAGCGGGAGCACAGATACGCAGTATTTT.

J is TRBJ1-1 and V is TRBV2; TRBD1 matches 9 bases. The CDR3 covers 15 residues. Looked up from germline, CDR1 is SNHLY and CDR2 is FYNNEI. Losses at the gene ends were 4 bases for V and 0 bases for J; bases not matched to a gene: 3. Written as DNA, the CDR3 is TGTGCCAGCAGTGTGGGACAGGGTGTGAACACTGAAGCTTTCTTT. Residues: CASSVGQGVNTEAFF. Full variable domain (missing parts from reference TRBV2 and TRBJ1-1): EPEVTQTPSHQVTQMGQEVILRCVPISNHLYFYWYRQILGQKVEFLVSFYNNEISEKSEIFDDQFSVERPDGSNFTLKIRSTKLEDSAMYFCASSVGQGVNTEAFFGQGTRLTVV.

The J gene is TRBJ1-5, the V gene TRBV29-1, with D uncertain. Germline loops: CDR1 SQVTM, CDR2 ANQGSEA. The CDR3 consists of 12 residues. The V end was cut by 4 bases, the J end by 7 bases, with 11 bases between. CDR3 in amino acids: CSVVEGGQPQHF. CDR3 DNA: TGCAGCGTTGTTGAGGGTGGCCAGCCCCAGCATTTT.

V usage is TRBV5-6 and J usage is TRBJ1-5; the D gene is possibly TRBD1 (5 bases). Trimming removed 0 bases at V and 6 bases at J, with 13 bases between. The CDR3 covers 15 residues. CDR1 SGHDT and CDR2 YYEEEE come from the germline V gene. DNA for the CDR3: TGTGCCAGCAGCTTGGCGGGGGTTATCGGTCAGCCCCAGCATTTT. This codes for CASSLAGVIGQPQHF.

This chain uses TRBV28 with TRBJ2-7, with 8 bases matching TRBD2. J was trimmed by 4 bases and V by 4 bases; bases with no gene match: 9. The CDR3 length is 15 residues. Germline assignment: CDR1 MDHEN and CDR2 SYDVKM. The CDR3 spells CASSSPGRGEYEQYF. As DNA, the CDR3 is TGTGCCAGCAGTTCTCCGGGGCGGGGGGAATACGAGCAGTACTTC. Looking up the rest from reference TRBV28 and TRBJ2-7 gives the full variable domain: DVKVTQSSRYLVKRTGEKVFLECVQDMDHENMFWYRQDPGLGLRLIYFSYDVKMKEKGDIPEGYSVSREKKERFSLILESASTNQTSMYLCASSSPGRGEYEQYFGPGTRLTVT.

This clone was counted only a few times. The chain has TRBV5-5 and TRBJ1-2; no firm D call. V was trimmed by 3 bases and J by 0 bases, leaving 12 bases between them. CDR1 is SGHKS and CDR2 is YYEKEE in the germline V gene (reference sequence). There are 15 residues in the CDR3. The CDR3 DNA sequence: TGTGCCAGCAGCTCAAACACAGAGACTAACTATGGCTACACCTTC. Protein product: CASSSNTETNYGYTF. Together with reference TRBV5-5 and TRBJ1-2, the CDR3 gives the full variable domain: DAGVTQSPTHLIKTRGQQVTLRCSPISGHKSVSWYQQVLGQGPQFIFQYYEKEERGRGNFPDRFSARQFPNYSSELNVNALLLGDSALYLCASSSNTETNYGYTFGSGTRLTVV.

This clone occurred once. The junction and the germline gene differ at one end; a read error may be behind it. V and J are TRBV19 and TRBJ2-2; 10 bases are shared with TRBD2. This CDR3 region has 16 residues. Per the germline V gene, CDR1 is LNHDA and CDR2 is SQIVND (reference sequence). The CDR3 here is CASSKGLAVNTGELFF. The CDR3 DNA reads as TGTGCCAGCAGTAAAGGACTAGCGGTGAACACCGGGGAGCTGTTTTTT.

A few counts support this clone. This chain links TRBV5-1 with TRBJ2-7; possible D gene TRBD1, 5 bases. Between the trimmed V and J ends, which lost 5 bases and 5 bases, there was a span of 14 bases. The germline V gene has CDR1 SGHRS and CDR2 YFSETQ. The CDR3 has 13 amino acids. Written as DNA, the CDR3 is TGCGCCAGCAGTGTTAGGGGATGGGACGAGCAGTACTTC. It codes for CASSVRGWDEQYF.

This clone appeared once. The CDR3, as DNA: TGTGCCAGCAGCTTAGTAGGGGGCGGGTACGAGCAGTACTTC. Protein product: CASSLVGGGYEQYF. The chain employs TRBV7-9 and TRBJ2-7; 7 positions match TRBD1. The CDR3 totals 14 residues. Germline assignment: CDR1 SEHNR and CDR2 FQNEAQ (reference sequence). Trimming removed 1 base from V and 4 bases from J; junction bases left unmatched: 4.

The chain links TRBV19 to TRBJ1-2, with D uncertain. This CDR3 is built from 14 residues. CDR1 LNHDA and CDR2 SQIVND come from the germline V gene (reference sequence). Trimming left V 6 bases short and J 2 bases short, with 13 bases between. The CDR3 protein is CASRVSRQNYGYTF. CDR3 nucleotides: TGTGCCAGTAGGGTCAGCCGCCAAAACTATGGCTACACCTTC.

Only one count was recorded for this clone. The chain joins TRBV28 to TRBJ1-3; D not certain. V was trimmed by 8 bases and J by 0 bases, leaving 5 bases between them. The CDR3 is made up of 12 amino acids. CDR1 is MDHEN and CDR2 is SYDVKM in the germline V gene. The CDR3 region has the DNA TGTGCCAGCCGCTTCTCTGGAAACACCATATATTTT. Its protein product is CASRFSGNTIYF.

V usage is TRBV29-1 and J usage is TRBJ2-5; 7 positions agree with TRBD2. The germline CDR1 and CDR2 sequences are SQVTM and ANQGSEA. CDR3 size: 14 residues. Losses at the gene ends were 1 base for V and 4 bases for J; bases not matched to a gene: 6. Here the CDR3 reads CSVEGLAARETQYF. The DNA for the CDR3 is TGCAGCGTTGAAGGGCTAGCGGCTCGAGAGACCCAGTACTTC.

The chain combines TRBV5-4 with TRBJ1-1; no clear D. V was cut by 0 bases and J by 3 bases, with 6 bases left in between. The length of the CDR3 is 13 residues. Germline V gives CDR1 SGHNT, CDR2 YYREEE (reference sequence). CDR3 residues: CASSLAPDTEAFF. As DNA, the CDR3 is TGTGCCAGCAGCTTGGCCCCGGACACTGAAGCTTTCTTT.

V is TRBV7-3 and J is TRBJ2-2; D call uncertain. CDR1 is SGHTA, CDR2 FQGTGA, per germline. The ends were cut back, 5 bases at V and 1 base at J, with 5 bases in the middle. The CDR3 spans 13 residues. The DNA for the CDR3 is TGTGCCAGCAGCAACAGGAACACCGGGGAGCTGTTTTTT. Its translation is CASSNRNTGELFF. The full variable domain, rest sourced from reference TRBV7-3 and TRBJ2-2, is GAGVSQTPSNKVTEKGKYVELRCDPISGHTALYWYRQSLGQGPEFLIYFQGTGAADDSGLPNDRFFAVRPEGSVSTLKIQRTERGDSAVYLCASSNRNTGELFFGEGSRLTVL.

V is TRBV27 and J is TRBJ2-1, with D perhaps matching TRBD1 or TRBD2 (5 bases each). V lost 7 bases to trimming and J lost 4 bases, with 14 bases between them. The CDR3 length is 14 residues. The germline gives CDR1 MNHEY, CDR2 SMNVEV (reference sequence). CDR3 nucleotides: TGTGCCAGCACCCTTCGAGGGACGTACAATGAGCAGTTCTTC. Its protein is CASTLRGTYNEQFF.

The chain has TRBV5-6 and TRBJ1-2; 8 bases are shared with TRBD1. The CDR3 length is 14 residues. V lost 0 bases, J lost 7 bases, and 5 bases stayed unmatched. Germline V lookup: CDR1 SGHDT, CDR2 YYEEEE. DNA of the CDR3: TGTGCCAGCAGCTTGGCAGGGGGCAGGGGTGGCTACACCTTC. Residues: CASSLAGGRGGYTF.

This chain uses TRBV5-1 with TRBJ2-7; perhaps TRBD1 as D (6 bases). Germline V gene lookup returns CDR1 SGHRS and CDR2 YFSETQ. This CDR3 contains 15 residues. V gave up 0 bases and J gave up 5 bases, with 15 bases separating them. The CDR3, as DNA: TGCGCCAGCAGCTTGGGGGGCCAGGGGATAAACGAGCAGTACTTC. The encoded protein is CASSLGGQGINEQYF.

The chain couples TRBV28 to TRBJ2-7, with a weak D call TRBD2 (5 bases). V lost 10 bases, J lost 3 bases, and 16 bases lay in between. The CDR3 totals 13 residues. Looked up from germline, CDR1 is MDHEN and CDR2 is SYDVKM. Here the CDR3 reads CAIQERRFYEQYF. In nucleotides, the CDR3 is TGTGCCATCCAGGAGCGGAGGTTCTACGAGCAGTACTTC.